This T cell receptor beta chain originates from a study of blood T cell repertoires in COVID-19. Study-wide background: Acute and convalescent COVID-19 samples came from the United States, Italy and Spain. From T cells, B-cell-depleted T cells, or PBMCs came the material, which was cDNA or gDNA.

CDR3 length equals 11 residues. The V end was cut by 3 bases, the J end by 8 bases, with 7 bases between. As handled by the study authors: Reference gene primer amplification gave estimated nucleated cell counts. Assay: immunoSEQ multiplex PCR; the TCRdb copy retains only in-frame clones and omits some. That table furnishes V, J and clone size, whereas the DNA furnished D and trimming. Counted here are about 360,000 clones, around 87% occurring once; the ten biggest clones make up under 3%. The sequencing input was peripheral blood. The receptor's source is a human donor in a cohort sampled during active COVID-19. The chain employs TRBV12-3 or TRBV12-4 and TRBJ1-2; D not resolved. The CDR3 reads CASSLAAGYTF. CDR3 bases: TGTGCCAGCAGTTTGGCAGCGGGCTACACCTTC.